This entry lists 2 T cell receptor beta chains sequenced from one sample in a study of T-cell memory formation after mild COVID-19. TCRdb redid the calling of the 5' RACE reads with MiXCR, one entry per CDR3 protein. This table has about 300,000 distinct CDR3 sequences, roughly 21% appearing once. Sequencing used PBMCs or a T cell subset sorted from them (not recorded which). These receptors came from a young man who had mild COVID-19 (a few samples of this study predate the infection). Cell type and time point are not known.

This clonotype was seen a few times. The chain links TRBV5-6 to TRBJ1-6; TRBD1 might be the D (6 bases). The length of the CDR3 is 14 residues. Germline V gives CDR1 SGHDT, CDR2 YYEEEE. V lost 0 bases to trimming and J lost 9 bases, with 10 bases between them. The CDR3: CASSLAGQPSPLHF. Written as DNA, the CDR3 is TGTGCCAGCAGCTTGGCCGGACAGCCTTCACCCCTCCACTTT.

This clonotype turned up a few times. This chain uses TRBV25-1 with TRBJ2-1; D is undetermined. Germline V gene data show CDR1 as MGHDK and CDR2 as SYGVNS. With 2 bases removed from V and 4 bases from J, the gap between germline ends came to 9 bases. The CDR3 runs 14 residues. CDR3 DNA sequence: TGTGCCAGCAGTGAACCGGAAGTGTACAATGAGCAGTTCTTC. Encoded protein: CASSEPEVYNEQFF.